The TCR beta chain under discussion was sequenced for a study of blood T cell repertoires in COVID-19. Study in general: Spain, Italy and the United States supplied samples that represented acute and convalescent COVID-19. The cDNA or gDNA used as material had been derived from T cells, B-cell-depleted T cells, or PBMCs.

This clone showed up just a few times. V shed 6 bases, J shed 5 bases, and the junction held 13 bases outside the gene matches. Germline lookup yields CDR1 SGHRS and CDR2 YFSETQ. This CDR3 comprises 17 residues. Enrolment of Seattle patients took place during active infection, and they were followed longitudinally. Authors' analysis steps: Amplification from reference gene primers served as the basis for estimated nucleated cell counts. Using immunoSEQ multiplex PCR, the repertoire was profiled, and TCRdb retains in-frame clones only, with some absent. V, J and clone size derive from that table, while D and trimming were established from the DNA sequence. The sample shows around 370,000 clones, 87% of them seen only once.

The receptor was isolated from a woman between 45 and 60 years old with COVID-19, enrolled during active disease. The J gene is TRBJ2-3, the V gene TRBV5-1; 12 bases are shared with TRBD2. The specimen sequenced was peripheral blood. The CDR3 region is CASNHGASGRVKDTQYF. Written as DNA, the CDR3 is TGCGCCAGCAACCATGGGGCTAGCGGGAGGGTGAAAGATACGCAGTATTTT.